These 23 T cell receptor beta chains were sequenced from one sample in a study of T-cell memory formation after mild COVID-19. TCRdb re-called the 5' RACE reads with MiXCR, one entry per CDR3 protein. The table shows just under 150,000 distinct CDR3 sequences, with roughly 21% occurring only once. Specimen: PBMCs or a T cell subset sorted from them (not recorded which). These receptors all stem from an adult woman who had mild COVID-19 (a few samples of this study predate the infection). Cell type and time point are not known.

This clonotype was observed a few times. The V and J genes are TRBV10-3 and TRBJ2-1; D is perhaps TRBD1 (6 bases). CDR1 ENHRY and CDR2 SYGVKD come from the germline V gene. The CDR3 sequence is 12 residues long. Trimming pared 4 bases from V and 9 bases from J, leaving 10 bases between. In DNA form, the CDR3 reads TGTGCCATCAGTGGAGCCAGGGGTGAGCAGTTCTTC. It specifies CAISGARGEQFF.

This clonotype was found a few times. V usage is TRBV27 and J usage is TRBJ1-2; a possible D gene is TRBD1 (6 bases). Germline V gene sequence: CDR1 MNHEY, CDR2 SMNVEV (reference sequence). CDR3 length equals 14 residues. Deletions cut 5 bases from V and 2 bases from J, with 12 bases between. The CDR3 sequence: CASSPDSANYGYTF. In nucleotides, the CDR3 is TGTGCCAGCAGTCCGGACAGTGCGAACTATGGCTACACCTTC.

This chain uses TRBV19 with TRBJ2-1, with 7 positions matching TRBD1. The length of the CDR3 is 15 residues. Trimming at V came to 5 bases and at J to 6 bases, leaving 10 bases not matched to a gene. Germline V CDR1 and CDR2: LNHDA, SQIVND (reference sequence). CDR3 sequence (DNA): TGTGCCAGTAGTCCCAGGACAGGAAATTCCAATGAGCAGTTCTTC. This encodes CASSPRTGNSNEQFF.

This clonotype occurred a few times. The chain recombines TRBV6-5 with TRBJ2-3; TRBD1 matches 9 bases. Per germline, CDR1 MNHEY and CDR2 SVGAGI. This CDR3 has 16 amino acids. Germline trimming cut 4 bases from V and 6 bases from J; bases unmatched to any gene: 11. The chain's CDR3 is CASSFGQGHTTDTQYF. In DNA form, the CDR3 reads TGTGCCAGCAGTTTTGGACAGGGGCACACTACCGATACGCAGTATTTT.

CDR3 region: CAAAAGGVELFF. In nucleotides, the CDR3 is TGTGCCGCCGCCGCGGGCGGTGTTGAGCTGTTTTTT. The chain recombines TRBV19 with TRBJ2-2; tentative D call: TRBD2 (5 bases). V was cut by 11 bases and J by 11 bases, with 18 bases left in between. Germline V CDR1 and CDR2: LNHDA, SQIVND (reference sequence). The CDR3 is made up of 12 amino acids.

This clonotype was seen at least ten times. The chain couples TRBV3-1 to TRBJ2-7; D is ambiguous. Trimming stripped 3 bases from V and 2 bases from J, with 2 bases between. The CDR3 contains 11 residues. Germline V lookup: CDR1 LGHDT, CDR2 YNNKEL (reference sequence). CDR3 loop: CASSQAYEQYF. The CDR3 region has the DNA TGTGCCAGCAGCCAGGCCTACGAGCAGTACTTC.

The chain is built from TRBV2 and TRBJ2-1; 9 nucleotides match TRBD2. This CDR3 region has 14 residues. Germline trimming cut 8 bases from V and 5 bases from J; bases unmatched to any gene: 7. Germline V gene data show CDR1 as SNHLY and CDR2 as FYNNEI. CDR3 amino acids: CASPVQREDNEQFF. For the CDR3, the DNA is TGTGCCAGCCCAGTCCAGCGGGAGGACAATGAGCAGTTCTTC.

The V call is TRBV4-3, the J call TRBJ2-3; the match to TRBD2 covers 11 bases. The CDR3 consists of 18 residues. V lost 2 bases, J lost 0 bases, and 7 bases stayed unmatched. Germline CDR1 and CDR2: LGHNA and YSLEER. CDR3 in amino acids: CASSQTSGSTGSTDTQYF. The CDR3 DNA is TGCGCCAGCAGCCAAACTAGCGGGAGTACGGGCAGCACAGATACGCAGTATTTT.

This clonotype was seen a few times. This rearrangement joins TRBV6-6 to TRBJ2-5, with 10 bases identical to TRBD2. J was trimmed by 7 bases and V by 5 bases; bases with no gene match: 13. The CDR3 covers 16 residues. Looked up from germline, CDR1 is MNHNY and CDR2 is SVGAGI (reference sequence). The CDR3 loop reads CASSTEGAGGPGTQYF. The CDR3 nucleotides are TGTGCCAGCAGTACCGAGGGAGCGGGAGGGCCTGGGACCCAGTACTTC.

V usage is TRBV7-9 and J usage is TRBJ1-3; a weak D match, TRBD1 (5 bases). From germline, CDR1 is SEHNR and CDR2 FQNEAQ (reference sequence). CDR3 size: 17 residues. V lost 2 bases to trimming and J lost 0 bases, with 14 bases between them. The CDR3 protein is CASSLRDDKSSGNTIYF. In DNA, the CDR3 is TGTGCCAGCAGCTTACGGGACGACAAGAGCTCTGGAAACACCATATATTTT. Looking up the rest from reference TRBV7-9 and TRBJ1-3 gives the full variable domain: DTGVSQNPRHKITKRGQNVTFRCDPISEHNRLYWYRQTLGQGPEFLTYFQNEAQLEKSRLLSDRFSAERPKGSFSTLEIQRTEQGDSAMYLCASSLRDDKSSGNTIYFGEGSWLTVV.

This clonotype was seen a few times. This chain uses TRBV6-6 with TRBJ1-2, with 9 bases matching TRBD1. This CDR3 comprises 15 residues. Losses at the gene ends were 6 bases for V and 3 bases for J; bases not matched to a gene: 8. Germline CDR1 reads MNHNY; CDR2 reads SVGAGI (reference sequence). CDR3 coding DNA: TGTGCCAGCAGAAGACCTGGACAGGGGTACTATGGCTACACCTTC. Translation gives CASRRPGQGYYGYTF.

This clonotype was detected only a few times. The J gene is TRBJ2-5, the V gene TRBV4-1, with D possibly TRBD1 on 7 matching bases. Germline V CDR1 and CDR2: MGHRA, YSYEKL. Trimming shortened V by 1 base and J by 10 bases, and 22 bases separated the two germline ends. CDR3 length: 16 residues. In nucleotides, the CDR3 is TGCGCCAGCAGCCAAGCCTGGGGCGGGGACAGAGATAACCAGTACTTC. Residues: CASSQAWGGDRDNQYF.

Of note for this clonotype: An end of the junction differs from the germline gene, which may be a read error. This chain uses TRBV12-3 or TRBV12-4 with TRBJ2-5; 7 bases map to TRBD1. This CDR3 is 11 amino acids long. CDR3 region: CASSLDRGPSF. In DNA, the CDR3 is TGTGCCAGCAGTTTAGATAGGGGGCCCAGCTTC.

The rearrangement uses TRBV5-1 and TRBJ1-4; D may be TRBD1 (5 bases). V was cut by 5 bases and J by 5 bases, with 16 bases left in between. This CDR3 contains 15 residues. Germline CDR1 SGHRS, CDR2 YFSETQ. CDR3 sequence reads: CASRTAPLLNEKLFF. DNA for the CDR3: TGCGCCAGCAGGACAGCCCCGTTATTGAATGAAAAACTGTTTTTT.

This clonotype was recorded a few times. The chain combines TRBV7-9 with TRBJ1-1; maybe TRBD1 (5 bases). V lost 3 bases to trimming and J lost 1 base, with 21 bases between them. CDR3 length equals 18 residues. CDR1 is SEHNR and CDR2 is FQNEAQ in the germline V gene (reference sequence). CDR3 bases: TGTGCCAGCAGCTTGGGGCAGGGCCGGGGAACGGGGAACACTGAAGCTTTCTTT. This gives the protein CASSLGQGRGTGNTEAFF. Looking up the rest from reference TRBV7-9 and TRBJ1-1 gives the full variable domain: DTGVSQNPRHKITKRGQNVTFRCDPISEHNRLYWYRQTLGQGPEFLTYFQNEAQLEKSRLLSDRFSAERPKGSFSTLEIQRTEQGDSAMYLCASSLGQGRGTGNTEAFFGQGTRLTVV.

The chain joins TRBV2 to TRBJ2-1, with 9 bases matching TRBD1. Trimming took 6 bases from V and 4 from J; bases not matched to a gene: 10. This CDR3 has 16 residues. CDR1 SNHLY and CDR2 FYNNEI come from the germline V gene. CDR3 region: CASRPPRDRAYNEQFF. In nucleotides, the CDR3 is TGTGCCAGCAGGCCTCCGAGGGACAGGGCTTACAATGAGCAGTTCTTC.

This clonotype was counted a few times. V and J are TRBV7-6 and TRBJ1-4; D not certain. V was trimmed by 1 base and J by 8 bases, leaving 11 bases between them. The CDR3 runs 14 residues. The V gene's germline CDR1 is SGHVS and CDR2 FNYEAQ. The CDR3 sequence: CASSLGEGGEKLFF. Written as DNA, the CDR3 is TGTGCCAGCAGCTTAGGAGAGGGCGGCGAAAAACTGTTTTTT.

This chain connects TRBV7-6 to TRBJ2-1, with 7 nucleotides matching TRBD2. With 0 bases clipped from V and 5 bases from J, the junction kept 1 base outside the gene matches. Per the germline V gene, CDR1 is SGHVS and CDR2 is FNYEAQ. This CDR3 is built from 14 residues. In DNA form, the CDR3 reads TGTGCCAGCAGCTTAGCTACTAGCGACAATGAGCAGTTCTTC. This sequence encodes CASSLATSDNEQFF.

This clonotype came up a few times. The rearrangement uses TRBV29-1 and TRBJ2-2, with TRBD2 as a possible D gene (5 bases). V lost 2 bases and J lost 4, with 14 bases in between. Germline V gene lookup returns CDR1 SQVTM and CDR2 ANQGSEA. The CDR3 is made up of 15 amino acids. The CDR3, as DNA: TGCAGCGTTGAAAGGGCAGGCGGGCGCACCGGGGAGCTGTTTTTT. It translates to CSVERAGGRTGELFF.

This clonotype turned up a few times. This chain uses TRBV29-1 with TRBJ1-2; tentatively, D is TRBD1 (5 bases). The CDR3 is 12 residues long. CDR1 and CDR2 (germline): SQVTM, ANQGSEA. The V gene lost 6 bases and the J gene lost 8 bases, with 16 bases spanning the gap. This chain's CDR3 is CSVSPRANGYTF. The CDR3 DNA sequence: TGCAGCGTCTCTCCCAGGGCGAACGGCTACACCTTC.

The chain is built from TRBV18 and TRBJ1-1; a weak D match, TRBD1 (6 bases). V was trimmed by 6 bases and J by 1 base, leaving 9 bases between them. The CDR3 length is 13 residues. CDR1 is KGHSH and CDR2 is LQKENI in the germline V gene. CDR3 sequence reads: CASSGQQNTEAFF. For the CDR3, the DNA is TGTGCCAGCTCCGGACAGCAGAACACTGAAGCTTTCTTT.

This clonotype was seen ten or more times. The rearrangement uses TRBV12-3 or TRBV12-4 and TRBJ2-7; D gene uncertain. The CDR3 is made up of 11 amino acids. V was trimmed by 5 bases and J by 4 bases, leaving 6 bases between them. For the CDR3, the DNA is TGTGCCAGCAGTGCAGGATACGAGCAGTACTTC. Translation: CASSAGYEQYF.

This clonotype was seen only a few times. V and J are TRBV18 and TRBJ2-7; the match to TRBD1 covers 7 bases. Germline values: CDR1 KGHSH, CDR2 LQKENI. The junction had 7 bases not matched to a gene; V was cut back by 3 bases and J by 2 bases. The CDR3 is 15 amino acids. The CDR3 loop reads CASSPIGQVPYEQYF. CDR3 nucleotides: TGTGCCAGCTCACCTATAGGACAGGTTCCCTACGAGCAGTACTTC. Based on the CDR3 plus reference TRBV18 and TRBJ2-7, the full variable domain is NAGVMQNPRHLVRRRGQEARLRCSPMKGHSHVYWYRQLPEEGLKFMVYLQKENIIDESGMPKERFSAEFPKEGPSILRIQQVVRGDSAAYFCASSPIGQVPYEQYFGPGTRLTVT.